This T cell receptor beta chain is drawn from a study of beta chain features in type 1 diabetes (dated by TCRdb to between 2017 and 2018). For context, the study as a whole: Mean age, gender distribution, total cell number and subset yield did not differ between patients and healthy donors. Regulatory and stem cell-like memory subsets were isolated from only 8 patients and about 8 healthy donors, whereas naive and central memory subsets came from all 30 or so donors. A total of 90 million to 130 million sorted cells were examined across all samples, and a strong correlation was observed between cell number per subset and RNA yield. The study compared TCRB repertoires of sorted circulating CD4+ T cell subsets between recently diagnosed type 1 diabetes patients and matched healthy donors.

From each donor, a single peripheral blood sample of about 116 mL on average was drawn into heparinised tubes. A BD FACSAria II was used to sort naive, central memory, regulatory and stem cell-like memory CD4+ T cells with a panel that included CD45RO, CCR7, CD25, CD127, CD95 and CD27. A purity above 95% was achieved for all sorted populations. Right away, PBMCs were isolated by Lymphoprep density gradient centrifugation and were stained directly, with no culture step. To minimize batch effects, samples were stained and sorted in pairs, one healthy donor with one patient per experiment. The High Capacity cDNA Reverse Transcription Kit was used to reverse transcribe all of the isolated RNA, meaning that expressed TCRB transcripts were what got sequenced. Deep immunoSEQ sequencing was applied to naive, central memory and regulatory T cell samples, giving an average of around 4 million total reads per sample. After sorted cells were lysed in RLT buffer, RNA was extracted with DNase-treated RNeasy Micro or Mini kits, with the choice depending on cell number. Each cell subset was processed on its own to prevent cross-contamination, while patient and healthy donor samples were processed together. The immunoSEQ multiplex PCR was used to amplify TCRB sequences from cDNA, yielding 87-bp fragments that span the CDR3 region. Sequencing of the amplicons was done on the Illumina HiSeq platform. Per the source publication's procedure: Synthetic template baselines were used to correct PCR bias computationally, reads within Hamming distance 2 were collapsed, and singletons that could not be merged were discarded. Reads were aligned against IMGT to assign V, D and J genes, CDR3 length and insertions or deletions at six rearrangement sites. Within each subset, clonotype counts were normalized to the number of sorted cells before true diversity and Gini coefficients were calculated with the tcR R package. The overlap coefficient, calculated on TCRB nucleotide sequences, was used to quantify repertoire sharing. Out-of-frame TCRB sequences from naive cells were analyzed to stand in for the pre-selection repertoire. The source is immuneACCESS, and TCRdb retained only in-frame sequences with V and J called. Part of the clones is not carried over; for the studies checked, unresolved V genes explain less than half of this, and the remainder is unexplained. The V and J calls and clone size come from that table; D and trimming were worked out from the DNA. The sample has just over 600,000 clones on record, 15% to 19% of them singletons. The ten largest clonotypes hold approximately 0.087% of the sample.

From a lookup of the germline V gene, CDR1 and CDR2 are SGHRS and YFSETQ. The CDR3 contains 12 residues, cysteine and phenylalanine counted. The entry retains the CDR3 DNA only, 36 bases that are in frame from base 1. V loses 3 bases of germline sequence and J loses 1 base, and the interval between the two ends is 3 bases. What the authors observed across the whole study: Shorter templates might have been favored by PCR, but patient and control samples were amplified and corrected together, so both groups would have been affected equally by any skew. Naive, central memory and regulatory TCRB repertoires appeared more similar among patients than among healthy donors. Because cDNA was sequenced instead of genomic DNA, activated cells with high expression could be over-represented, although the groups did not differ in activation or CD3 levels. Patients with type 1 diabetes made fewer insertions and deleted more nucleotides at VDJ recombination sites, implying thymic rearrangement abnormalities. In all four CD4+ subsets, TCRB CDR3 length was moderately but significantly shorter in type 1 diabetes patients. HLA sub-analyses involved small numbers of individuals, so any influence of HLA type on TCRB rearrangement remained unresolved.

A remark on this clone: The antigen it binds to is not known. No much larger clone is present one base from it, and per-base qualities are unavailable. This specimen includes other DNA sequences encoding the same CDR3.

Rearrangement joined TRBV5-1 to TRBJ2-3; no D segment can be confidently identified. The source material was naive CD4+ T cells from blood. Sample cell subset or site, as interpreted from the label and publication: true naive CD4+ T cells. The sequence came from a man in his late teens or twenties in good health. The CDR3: CASSWGTDTQYF. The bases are TGCGCCAGCAGCTGGGGCACAGATACGCAGTATTTT.